This TCR beta chain emerged from a study of T cell responses to AZD1222 COVID-19 vaccine. For this clone: Its antigen remains unidentified.

Whole-study findings and limits: Repertoire sampling was restricted to post-peak T cell response timepoints. The sample set comprised mostly white British donors with more females, and clonal diversity was possibly underestimated.

The data were produced by immunoSEQ multiplex PCR, yet TCRdb's version contains in-frame clones alone and is incomplete. The table lists 200,000 or so clones, 85% to 95% of them singletons. V shed 0 bases and J shed 2 bases, with 10 bases lying between them. The CDR3 contains 16 residues. Germline CDR1 reads MGHRA; CDR2 reads YSYEKL. This sequence was found in an adult in good health. The chain links TRBV4-1 to TRBJ2-2; possibly TRBD1 or TRBD2 for D (6 bases each). The sample was peripheral blood, taken on day 0 of MenACWY control vaccination. CDR3 in amino acids: CASSQEGGQNTGELFF. The CDR3 DNA reads TGCGCCAGCAGCCAAGAGGGGGGACAAAACACCGGGGAGCTGTTTTTT.